This TCR beta chain emerged from a study of kidney transplant recipient with SARS-CoV-2 infection. The CDR3 length is 17 residues. TCRdb analysed the reads with MiXCR anew, one entry per CDR3 protein. The table shows approximately 240,000 distinct CDR3 sequences, with 25% to 30% occurring only once. The chain joins TRBV8-2 to TRBJ2-6. TRBV8-2 is annotated as a pseudogene. The sequencing used a blood sample, collected at baseline and around day 120 from a kidney transplant recipient. This receptor was identified in a male patient between 25 and 39 years old who had COVID-19 and was a kidney transplant recipient. The T cells may come from the graft donor. The CDR3 DNA is TGTGGCAGACTGCTCAGGATAACACAAAGTCGGGCCAACGTCCTGACTTTC. This sequence encodes CGRLLRITQSRANVLTF.